This T cell receptor beta chain was profiled in a study of PD-1 blockade in classical Hodgkin lymphoma. Time point meaning: cycle 4 day 1 (C4D1), after 5 to 7 weeks of nivolumab. Brentuximab vedotin exposure varied among the patients, all of whom had relapsed after autologous stem cell transplantation. CDR3 size: 13 residues. Germline V gives CDR1 SQVTM, CDR2 ANQGSEA. V was shortened by 1 base and J by 4 bases, with 8 bases between the two germline ends. Sequencing was performed with immunoSEQ multiplex PCR; in TCRdb, only in-frame clones are kept and a portion is missing. This sample yields about 93,000 clones, of which roughly 78% are seen a single time; roughly 9.4% belongs to the top ten.

The clonotype comes from a human donor with classical Hodgkin lymphoma. The input for sequencing was peripheral blood mononuclear cells (PBMCs), taken before the fourth cycle of nivolumab. This chain joins TRBV29-1 and TRBJ1-3; the D gene is possibly TRBD1 (5 bases). The chain's CDR3 is CSVEAGYGNTIYF. The DNA for the CDR3 is TGCAGCGTTGAAGCAGGGTACGGAAACACCATATATTTT.